Here is one TCR beta chain with its context. The data derive from a study of cytomegalovirus exposure and HLA in healthy donors. Researchers ran the PCR with 60 Vbeta and 13 Jbeta primers. Assay used: immunoSEQ multiplex PCR; TCRdb lists only in-frame clones, some missing. The profile shows 100,000 or so clones, around 79% of them singletons. The sequenced sample was PBMCs. The TCR comes from a woman aged 40-49 years in good health and CMV-seronegative.

CDR3 in amino acids: CASSPPGQADGLAFF. The CDR3 nucleotides read TGTGCCAGCTCACCACCGGGACAGGCCGACGGCTTAGCTTTCTTT. The chain employs TRBV18 and TRBJ1-1; the match to TRBD1 covers 8 bases. From germline, CDR1 is KGHSH and CDR2 LQKENI. The CDR3 has 15 amino acids. The V segment lost 0 bases and the J segment 10 bases; nucleotides outside the gene matches: 10.